This T cell receptor beta chain came from a study of CD8 T cells in ankylosing spondylitis. Study conclusions and caveats: Some of these motif variants have turned up before, in reports on reactive arthritis synovial fluid and blood. What seemed typical of ankylosing spondylitis blood was a TCR beta motif built from fewer than ten highly homologous variants.

Molecular-barcoded quantitative 5'-RACE produced these TCR beta libraries. Using its own MiXCR run on the 5' RACE reads, TCRdb lists one record per CDR3 protein. Seen here are 200,000 to 250,000 distinct CDR3 sequences, over 9.5% observed once, and the top ten hold roughly a fifth. CDR3 length equals 14 residues. CDR1 and CDR2 from the germline V gene are SGHRS and YFSETQ. With 0 bases clipped from V and 6 bases from J, the junction kept 4 bases outside the gene matches. This clonotype has only a few counts. What it recognizes is unknown. The rearrangement links TRBV5-1 to TRBJ2-7, with 9 bases matching TRBD1. The TCR comes from a male donor with ankylosing spondylitis or in good health (not recorded which). The sequenced sample consisted of blood, either unsorted or a sorted T cell fraction (not recorded which). CDR3 bases: TGCGCCAGCAGCTTGGAACAGGGGGCCTCCGAGCAGTACTTC. Translated: CASSLEQGASEQYF.